Presented here are 24 T cell receptor beta chains from one specimen sequenced in a study of early T cells in non-severe SARS-CoV-2 infection. TCRdb passed the 5' RACE reads through MiXCR, listing each CDR3 protein once. The sample gives 30,000 to 40,000 distinct CDR3 sequences, around 4.6% of which show up once; 11% to 15% is in the top ten. Sample: whole blood. Receptor source: an adult who was a healthcare worker with PCR-confirmed SARS-CoV-2 infection or an uninfected control (not recorded which).

This clonotype occurred many times. V gene TRBV29-1 combines with J gene TRBJ2-3, with D perhaps being TRBD1 or TRBD2 (5 bases each). Germline V lookup: CDR1 SQVTM, CDR2 ANQGSEA. The germline V and J ends were trimmed by 4 bases and 6 bases, with 8 bases remaining between them. The CDR3 runs 11 residues. The CDR3 coding sequence is TGCAGCGTTGGAGAGGGGGATACGCAGTATTTT. Protein product: CSVGEGDTQYF.

This clonotype was found many times. The chain recombines TRBV2 with TRBJ2-6; perhaps D is TRBD1 or TRBD2 (5 bases each). V was trimmed by 8 bases and J by 1 base, leaving 9 bases between them. Germline V lookup: CDR1 SNHLY, CDR2 FYNNEI. The CDR3 covers 14 residues. DNA for the CDR3: TGTGCCAGCGGGACCGTATCTGGGGCCAACGTCCTGACTTTC. This codes for CASGTVSGANVLTF.

This clonotype has a count of ten or more. J is TRBJ2-3 and V is TRBV4-3; D is ambiguous. Germline CDR1 and CDR2: LGHNA and YSLEER. The CDR3 covers 16 residues. With 0 bases removed from V and 1 base from J, the gap between germline ends came to 11 bases. In DNA form, the CDR3 reads TGCGCCAGCAGCCAAGAAGGCCGCGGAGGCACAGATACGCAGTATTTT. This sequence encodes CASSQEGRGGTDTQYF.

The genes are TRBV11-2 and TRBJ2-3; D gene unclear. The V end lost 4 bases, the J end lost 6 bases, and 14 bases lay between the germline ends. CDR1 and CDR2 from the germline V gene are SGHAT and FQNNGV. This CDR3 spans 14 amino acids. The chain's CDR3 is CASSWVGRVDTQYF. CDR3 DNA sequence: TGTGCCAGCAGCTGGGTCGGACGGGTCGATACGCAGTATTTT. Variable domain in full (rest from reference TRBV11-2 and TRBJ2-3): EAGVAQSPRYKIIEKRQSVAFWCNPISGHATLYWYQQILGQGPKLLIQFQNNGVVDDSQLPKDRFSAERLKGVDSTLKIQPAKLEDSAVYLCASSWVGRVDTQYFGPGTRLTVL.

A few counts support this clonotype. The genes are TRBV5-6 and TRBJ2-3, with 10 positions matching TRBD1. The CDR3 consists of 16 residues. J lost 2 bases, V lost 4 bases, and 7 bases had no gene match. Germline lookup yields CDR1 SGHDT and CDR2 YYEEEE. As DNA, the CDR3 is TGTGCCAGCAGCCCGCAAGGGACAGGGGACACAGATACGCAGTATTTT. Its protein product is CASSPQGTGDTDTQYF.

In this sample, this clonotype turned up a few times. This chain joins TRBV6-1 and TRBJ1-2, with a possible D match to TRBD1 (5 bases). V dropped 5 bases and J dropped 4 bases, with 14 bases sitting between them. The CDR3 runs to 14 residues. Germline V gives CDR1 MNHNS, CDR2 SASEGT. The CDR3 here is CASSKLLDTYGYTF. CDR3 nucleotide sequence: TGTGCCAGCAGTAAACTCCTGGACACCTATGGCTACACCTTC.

V is TRBV3-1 and J is TRBJ2-6, with D possibly TRBD1 on 5 matching bases. The germline gives CDR1 LGHDT, CDR2 YNNKEL (reference sequence). Trimming cost V 2 bases and J 2 bases, with 22 bases left between them. CDR3 length equals 20 residues. CDR3 protein: CASSQLVGAPLKAGANVLTF. The CDR3 region has the DNA TGTGCCAGCAGCCAATTGGTAGGGGCGCCACTGAAGGCTGGGGCCAACGTCCTGACTTTC.

This clonotype appeared many times. V and J are TRBV12-3 or TRBV12-4 and TRBJ1-1; a weak D match, TRBD1 (5 bases). Trimming removed 2 bases at V and 5 bases at J, with 9 bases between. This CDR3 is 13 amino acids long. Here the CDR3 DNA reads TGTGCCAGCAGTTTAAACAGGAGGACTGAAGCTTTCTTT. As protein: CASSLNRRTEAFF.

CDR3 loop: CASGGTYPDTQYF. In DNA form, the CDR3 reads TGTGCCAGCGGGGGGACTTATCCAGATACGCAGTATTTT. The gene calls are TRBV6-6 and TRBJ2-3; TRBD2 is a possible D gene (6 bases). CDR1 and CDR2 from the germline V gene are MNHNY and SVGAGI (reference sequence). V was cut by 8 bases and J by 4 bases, with 13 bases left in between. This CDR3 comprises 13 residues.

This chain uses TRBV7-9 with TRBJ2-3; maybe TRBD1 (6 bases). This CDR3 has 16 amino acids. The V gene lost 3 bases and the J gene lost 3 bases, with 16 bases spanning the gap. CDR1 SEHNR and CDR2 FQNEAQ come from the germline V gene (reference sequence). The CDR3 DNA reads as TGTGCCAGCAGCTTTGGGTCGTCACAGGGAACAGATACGCAGTATTTT. The encoded protein is CASSFGSSQGTDTQYF.

This clonotype was observed many times. The chain is built from TRBV6-5 and TRBJ1-1; tentative D call: TRBD1 (5 bases). The germline V gene has CDR1 MNHEY and CDR2 SVGAGI. Deletions cut 5 bases from V and 4 bases from J, with 17 bases between. The CDR3 totals 15 residues. CDR3 nucleotides: TGTGCCAGCAGTCGATACCCAGGGCTTCCCACTGAAGCTTTCTTT. It is translated as CASSRYPGLPTEAFF.

This clonotype came up many times. The V gene is TRBV28, the J gene TRBJ2-1; D not resolved. Looked up from germline, CDR1 is MDHEN and CDR2 is SYDVKM. The CDR3 is made up of 11 amino acids. With 5 bases removed from V and 5 bases from J, the gap between germline ends came to 4 bases. The CDR3 region is CASSPHNEQFF. The CDR3 nucleotides read TGTGCCAGCAGTCCCCACAATGAGCAGTTCTTC.

This clonotype has a count of ten or more. V gene TRBV2 combines with J gene TRBJ1-2, with 7 bases matching TRBD1. CDR3 length: 15 residues. Looked up from germline, CDR1 is SNHLY and CDR2 is FYNNEI. Trimming removed 8 bases from V and 0 bases from J; junction bases left unmatched: 9. The CDR3 coding sequence is TGTGCCAGCGGGACAGACAGTATCACTAACTATGGCTACACCTTC. It codes for CASGTDSITNYGYTF. Supplemented by reference TRBV2 and TRBJ1-2, the full variable domain reads EPEVTQTPSHQVTQMGQEVILRCVPISNHLYFYWYRQILGQKVEFLVSFYNNEISEKSEIFDDQFSVERPDGSNFTLKIRSTKLEDSAMYFCASGTDSITNYGYTFGSGTRLTVV.

This clonotype was counted many times. The rearrangement links TRBV7-6 to TRBJ1-4; D remains unclear. V was pared by 4 bases and J by 8 bases, with 8 bases between. CDR1 and CDR2 from the germline V gene are SGHVS and FNYEAQ. The CDR3 sequence is 12 residues long. This CDR3 reads CASSSEEEKLFF. In DNA form, the CDR3 reads TGTGCCAGCAGCTCAGAGGAGGAAAAACTGTTTTTT.

This clonotype was seen many times. The rearrangement uses TRBV3-1 and TRBJ2-7; possible D gene TRBD1, 5 bases. The CDR3 covers 14 residues. The V and J ends lost 1 base and 2 bases respectively, with 9 bases between them. CDR1 and CDR2 (germline): LGHDT, YNNKEL (reference sequence). CDR3 nucleotides: TGTGCCAGCAGCCAAGGACAGCCCGCCTACGAGCAGTACTTC. It yields the protein CASSQGQPAYEQYF.

This clonotype came up a few times. This sequence joins TRBV20-1 and TRBJ2-3; possible D gene TRBD1, 6 bases. Trimming pared 6 bases from V and 0 bases from J, leaving 13 bases between. CDR3 length: 14 residues. Germline V gene data show CDR1 as DFQATT and CDR2 as SNEGSKA (reference sequence). As DNA, the CDR3 is TGCAGTGCGCAGGGGACGATAAGCACAGATACGCAGTATTTT. It specifies CSAQGTISTDTQYF.

This clonotype was seen at least ten times. The chain carries TRBV20-1 and TRBJ2-2, with a tentative D call TRBD2 (6 bases). The CDR3 length is 15 residues. The V gene lost 5 bases and the J gene lost 0 bases, with 13 bases spanning the gap. Germline-derived CDR1 and CDR2 are DFQATT and SNEGSKA (reference sequence). The CDR3 here is CSADTGTSNTGELFF. The CDR3 nucleotides are TGCAGTGCTGACACCGGGACTTCGAACACCGGGGAGCTGTTTTTT.

The CDR3 DNA reads as TGCAGTGCTAGAGAGGGGACAACCGAGCAGTACTTC. It specifies CSAREGTTEQYF. The rearrangement joins TRBV20-1 to TRBJ2-7, with D possibly matching TRBD1 (6 bases). The CDR3 runs to 12 residues. V was shortened by 0 bases and J by 6 bases, with 9 bases between the two germline ends. Germline CDR1 DFQATT, CDR2 SNEGSKA (reference sequence).

This clonotype was recorded at least ten times. V usage is TRBV5-1 and J usage is TRBJ2-3, with D uncertain. This CDR3 has 16 amino acids. The V end was cut by 0 bases, the J end by 0 bases, with 11 bases between. Germline CDR1 and CDR2: SGHRS and YFSETQ. The CDR3 protein is CASSLAAGPSTDTQYF. The CDR3 nucleotides are TGCGCCAGCAGCTTGGCCGCCGGGCCTAGCACAGATACGCAGTATTTT. The full variable domain, in which reference TRBV5-1 and TRBJ2-3 provide the parts outside the CDR3, is KAGVTQTPRYLIKTRGQQVTLSCSPISGHRSVSWYQQTPGQGLQFLFEYFSETQRNKGNFPGRFSGRQFSNSRSEMNVSTLELGDSALYLCASSLAAGPSTDTQYFGPGTRLTVL.

This clonotype has just a few counts. The CDR3, as DNA: TGTGCCAGCAGTTCGCTCACGGGTCGAGAGTACGAGCAGTACTTC. Amino acid sequence: CASSSLTGREYEQYF. The chain is built from TRBV12-3 or TRBV12-4 and TRBJ2-7; D unclear. Trimming took 4 bases from V and 4 from J, leaving 17 bases between them. The CDR3 length is 15 residues.

The table lists this clonotype with many counts. The rearrangement uses TRBV20-1 and TRBJ1-2; 7 bases are a match to TRBD1. This CDR3 contains 14 residues. Trimming took 4 bases from V and 4 from J; bases not matched to a gene: 9. Per germline, CDR1 DFQATT and CDR2 SNEGSKA (reference sequence). CDR3 in amino acids: CSATGTEASYGYTF. The CDR3 region has the DNA TGCAGTGCTACCGGGACAGAGGCTTCCTATGGCTACACCTTC.

This clonotype occurred many times. The rearrangement links TRBV5-1 to TRBJ2-5; D might be TRBD2 (6 bases). V was shortened by 4 bases and J by 5 bases, with 18 bases between the two germline ends. In germline, CDR1 is SGHRS, CDR2 YFSETQ. The CDR3 sequence is 15 residues long. CDR3 residues: CASSRFAGRIETQYF. The CDR3 region has the DNA TGCGCCAGCAGCCGTTTCGCGGGGAGAATTGAGACCCAGTACTTC.

This clonotype is categorized as medium-sized. The chain employs TRBV11-2 and TRBJ2-5; 7 nucleotides align to TRBD2. Trimming took 2 bases from V and 5 from J; bases not matched to a gene: 2. Per germline, CDR1 SGHAT and CDR2 FQNNGV. This CDR3 comprises 13 residues. CDR3 protein: CASSLWRGETQYF. CDR3 coding DNA: TGTGCCAGCAGCTTATGGCGGGGGGAGACCCAGTACTTC.

This clonotype showed up many times. The CDR3 spells CASTWGRTGANEQFF. The CDR3 nucleotides are TGTGCCAGCACCTGGGGGAGGACAGGGGCCAATGAGCAGTTCTTC. The chain has TRBV5-4 and TRBJ2-1, with TRBD1 matching 9 bases. The CDR3 length is 15 residues. With V trimmed by 6 bases and J by 6 bases, 10 bases remained unmatched. The germline gives CDR1 SGHNT, CDR2 YYREEE (reference sequence).